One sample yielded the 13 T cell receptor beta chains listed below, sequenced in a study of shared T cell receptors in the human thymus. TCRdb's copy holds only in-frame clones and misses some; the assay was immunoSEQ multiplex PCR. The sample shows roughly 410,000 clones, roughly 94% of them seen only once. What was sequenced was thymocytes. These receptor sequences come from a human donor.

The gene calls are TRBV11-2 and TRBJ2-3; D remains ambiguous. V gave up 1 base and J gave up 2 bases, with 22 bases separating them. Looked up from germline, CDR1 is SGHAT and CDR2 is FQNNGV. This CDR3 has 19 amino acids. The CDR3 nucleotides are TGTGCCAGCAGCTTAGCTGACACAAAAGGCAGGTCAAACACAGATACGCAGTATTTT. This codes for CASSLADTKGRSNTDTQYF.

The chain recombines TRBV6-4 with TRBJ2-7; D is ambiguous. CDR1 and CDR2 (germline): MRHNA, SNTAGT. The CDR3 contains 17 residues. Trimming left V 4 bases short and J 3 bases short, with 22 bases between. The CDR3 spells CASSAPHGSTVHYEQYF. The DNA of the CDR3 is TGTGCCAGCAGTGCGCCCCACGGGTCAACAGTTCACTACGAGCAGTACTTC.

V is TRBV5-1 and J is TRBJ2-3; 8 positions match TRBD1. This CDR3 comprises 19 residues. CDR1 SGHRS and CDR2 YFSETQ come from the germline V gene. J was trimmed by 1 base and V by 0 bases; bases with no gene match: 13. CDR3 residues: CASSLDDRGEVRRTDTQYF. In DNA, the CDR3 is TGCGCCAGCAGCTTGGACGACAGGGGAGAAGTACGACGCACAGATACGCAGTATTTT. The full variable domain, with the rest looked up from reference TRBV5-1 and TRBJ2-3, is KAGVTQTPRYLIKTRGQQVTLSCSPISGHRSVSWYQQTPGQGLQFLFEYFSETQRNKGNFPGRFSGRQFSNSRSEMNVSTLELGDSALYLCASSLDDRGEVRRTDTQYFGPGTRLTVL.

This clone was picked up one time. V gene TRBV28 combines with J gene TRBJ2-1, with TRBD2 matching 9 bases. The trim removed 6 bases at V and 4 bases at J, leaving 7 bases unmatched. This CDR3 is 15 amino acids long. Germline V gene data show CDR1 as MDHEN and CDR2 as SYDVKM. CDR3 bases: TGTGCCAGCAGGCTTCTAGCGGGAACGTACAATGAGCAGTTCTTC. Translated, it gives CASRLLAGTYNEQFF.

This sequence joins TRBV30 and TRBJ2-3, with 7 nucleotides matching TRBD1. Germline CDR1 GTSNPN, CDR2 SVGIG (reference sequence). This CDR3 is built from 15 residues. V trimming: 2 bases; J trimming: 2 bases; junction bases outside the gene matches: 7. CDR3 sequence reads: CAWSFSGTATDTQYF. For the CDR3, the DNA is TGTGCCTGGAGTTTCTCCGGGACAGCCACAGATACGCAGTATTTT.

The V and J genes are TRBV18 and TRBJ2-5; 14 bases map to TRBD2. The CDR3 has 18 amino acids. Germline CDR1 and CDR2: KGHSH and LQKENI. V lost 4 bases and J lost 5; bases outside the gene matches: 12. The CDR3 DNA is TGTGCCAGCTCACTTGCCGGGACTAGCGGGAGAGGTCAGGAGACCCAGTACTTC. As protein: CASSLAGTSGRGQETQYF.

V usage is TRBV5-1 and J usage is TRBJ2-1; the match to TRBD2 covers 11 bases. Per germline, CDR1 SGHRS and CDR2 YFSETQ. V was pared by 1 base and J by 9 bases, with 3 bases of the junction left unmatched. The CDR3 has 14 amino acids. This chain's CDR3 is CASSLTSGSVEQFF. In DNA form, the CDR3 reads TGCGCCAGCAGCTTGACTAGCGGGAGCGTTGAGCAGTTCTTC.

The CDR3 here is CASSPGGGSTEAFF. The DNA of the CDR3 is TGTGCCAGCAGCCCAGGGGGCGGTAGCACTGAAGCTTTCTTT. This rearrangement joins TRBV6-1 to TRBJ1-1, with 8 bases fitting TRBD1. CDR1 is MNHNS and CDR2 is SASEGT in the germline V gene. J was trimmed by 4 bases and V by 6 bases; bases with no gene match: 7. The CDR3 runs to 14 residues.

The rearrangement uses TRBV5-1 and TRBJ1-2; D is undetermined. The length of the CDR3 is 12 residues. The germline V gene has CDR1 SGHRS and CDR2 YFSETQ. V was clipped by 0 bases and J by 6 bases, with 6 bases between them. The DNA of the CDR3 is TGCGCCAGCAGCTTGGCCCATCATGGCTACACCTTC. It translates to CASSLAHHGYTF.

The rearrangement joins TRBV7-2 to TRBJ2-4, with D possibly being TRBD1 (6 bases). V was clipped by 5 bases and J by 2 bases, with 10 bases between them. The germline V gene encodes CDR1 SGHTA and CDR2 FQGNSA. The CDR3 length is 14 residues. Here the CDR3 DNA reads TGTGCCAGCAGCGTACAGGGACCCAAAAACATTCAGTACTTC. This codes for CASSVQGPKNIQYF. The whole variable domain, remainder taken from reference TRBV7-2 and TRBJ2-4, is GAGVSQSPSNKVTEKGKDVELRCDPISGHTALYWYRQSLGQGLEFLIYFQGNSAPDKSGLPSDRFSAERTGGSVSTLTIQRTQQEDSAVYLCASSVQGPKNIQYFGAGTRLSVL.

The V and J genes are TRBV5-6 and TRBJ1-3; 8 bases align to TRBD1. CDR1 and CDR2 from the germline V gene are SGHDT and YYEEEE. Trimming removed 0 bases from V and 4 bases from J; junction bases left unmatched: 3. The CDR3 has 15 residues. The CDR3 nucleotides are TGTGCCAGCAGCTTGGCGGACAGGGAAGGAAACACCATATATTTT. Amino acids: CASSLADREGNTIYF.

As DNA, the CDR3 is TGTGCCAGCAGCCCGACAGGAGGCTACGAGCAGTACTTC. Protein: CASSPTGGYEQYF. The chain has TRBV7-8 and TRBJ2-7; D is possibly TRBD1 (6 bases). V lost 5 bases to trimming and J lost 3 bases, with 11 bases between them. The CDR3 loop spans 13 amino acids. The germline CDR1 and CDR2 sequences are SGHVS and FQNEAQ.

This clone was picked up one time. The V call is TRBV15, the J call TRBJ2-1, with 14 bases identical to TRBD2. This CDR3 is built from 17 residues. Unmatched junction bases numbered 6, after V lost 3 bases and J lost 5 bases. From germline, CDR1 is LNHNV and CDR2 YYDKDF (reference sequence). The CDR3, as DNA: TGTGCCACCAGCAGTGAGAGGGGACTAGCGGGAGACAATGAGCAGTTCTTC. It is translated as CATSSERGLAGDNEQFF.